The next 15 T cell receptor beta chains were all read from a single sample in a study of OX40 agonist ivuxolimab in advanced cancers. The protocol was immunoSEQ multiplex PCR, while the TCRdb copy is restricted to in-frame clones and leaves out a portion. The sample carries 42,000 or so clones, roughly 82% recorded once. The sequencing used CD4+ or CD8+ T cells sorted from blood, collected in a trial of the OX40 agonist ivuxolimab. Source of these receptors: an adult with an advanced solid tumor such as melanoma, head and neck, liver or kidney cancer.

This clone was seen once. The chain recombines TRBV10-3 with TRBJ2-3; 13 bases line up with TRBD2. After removal of 1 base from V and 0 bases from J, the junction contained 4 bases not matched to a gene. Germline-derived CDR1 and CDR2 are ENHRY and SYGVKD. The CDR3 length is 18 residues. The CDR3 nucleotides read TGTGCCATCAGTGAGTTTACTAGCGGGGGGGCGAGCACAGATACGCAGTATTTT. This sequence encodes CAISEFTSGGASTDTQYF.

This chain joins TRBV13 and TRBJ2-1, with a weak D call TRBD2 (6 bases). CDR3 length: 15 amino acids. The germline CDR1 and CDR2 sequences are PRHDT and FYEKMQ (reference sequence). V was cut by 5 bases and J by 6 bases, with 17 bases left in between. DNA of the CDR3: TGTGCCAGCAGCCGTCGGTCGGTGGGAGGCAATGAGCAGTTCTTC. It translates to CASSRRSVGGNEQFF.

The chain carries TRBV2 and TRBJ2-7; 8 bases map to TRBD1. Germline assignment: CDR1 SNHLY and CDR2 FYNNEI. The trim removed 9 bases at V and 0 bases at J, leaving 7 bases unmatched. This CDR3 has 14 residues. CDR3 sequence reads: CASWTGLSSYEQYF. DNA for the CDR3: TGTGCCAGTTGGACAGGGTTGAGCTCCTACGAGCAGTACTTC.

V gene TRBV7-6 combines with J gene TRBJ1-6, with D possibly matching TRBD1 (5 bases). V dropped 2 bases and J dropped 10 bases, with 12 bases sitting between them. The V gene's germline CDR1 is SGHVS and CDR2 FNYEAQ. The CDR3 is 14 residues long. The CDR3: CASSLNQGVSPLHF. CDR3 coding DNA: TGTGCCAGCAGCTTAAATCAAGGGGTCTCACCCCTCCACTTT.

V and J are TRBV6-1 and TRBJ1-2; the D gene is possibly TRBD1 (5 bases). V was clipped by 10 bases and J by 1 base, with 16 bases between them. The CDR3 sequence is 14 residues long. Germline CDR1 is MNHNS and CDR2 is SASEGT. The CDR3 reads CATLSQDFNYGYTF. The CDR3 DNA sequence: TGTGCCACACTATCACAGGATTTTAACTATGGCTACACCTTC.

The chain recombines TRBV6-5 with TRBJ1-2; a weak D match, TRBD1 (5 bases). Trimming pared 6 bases from V and 8 bases from J, leaving 13 bases between. The CDR3 runs 12 residues. CDR1 MNHEY and CDR2 SVGAGI come from the germline V gene. The CDR3 here is CASSSGGDGYTF. As DNA, the CDR3 is TGTGCCAGCAGCAGCGGAGGGGACGGCTACACCTTC.

The chain carries TRBV7-2 and TRBJ2-3; 12 nucleotides agree with TRBD2. The CDR3 sequence is 15 residues long. The V gene end was trimmed by 4 bases and the J gene end by 2 bases; junction bases not matched to a gene: 1. In germline, CDR1 is SGHTA, CDR2 FQGNSA. Here the CDR3 DNA reads TGTGCCAGCAGCTGGACTAGCGGGACCACAGATACGCAGTATTTT. This gives the protein CASSWTSGTTDTQYF.

V and J are TRBV5-6 and TRBJ2-5; D uncertain. The CDR3 is 12 residues long. With 4 bases removed from V and 7 bases from J, the gap between germline ends came to 11 bases. CDR1 is SGHDT, CDR2 YYEEEE, per germline. This CDR3 is CASSPGSATQYF. The CDR3 nucleotides are TGTGCCAGCAGCCCCGGTTCGGCGACCCAGTACTTC.

This sequence joins TRBV6-5 and TRBJ1-2; tentative D call: TRBD1 (6 bases). The V gene's germline CDR1 is MNHEY and CDR2 SVGAGI. Between the trimmed V and J ends, which lost 4 bases and 6 bases, there was a span of 15 bases. The CDR3 sequence is 14 residues long. CDR3 nucleotides: TGTGCCAGCAGTTGGGGGCAGGCTAGGAATGGCTACACCTTC. It encodes CASSWGQARNGYTF.

The V call is TRBV25-1, the J call TRBJ2-7; D uncertain. With 0 bases removed from V and 2 bases from J, the gap between germline ends came to 5 bases. The CDR3 loop spans 13 amino acids. Germline V gene lookup returns CDR1 MGHDK and CDR2 SYGVNS. CDR3 amino acids: CASSEYEAYEQYF. Here the CDR3 DNA reads TGTGCCAGCAGTGAATATGAGGCCTACGAGCAGTACTTC.

This clone was detected only a few times. The chain joins TRBV4-1 to TRBJ2-7; D may match TRBD1 or TRBD2 (6 bases each). V lost 1 base and J 3 bases, leaving 10 bases between the germline ends. CDR3 length equals 14 residues. The germline gives CDR1 MGHRA, CDR2 YSYEKL. In DNA form, the CDR3 reads TGCGCCAGCAGCCAAGTGGAGGGGGACTACGAGCAGTACTTC. Translated: CASSQVEGDYEQYF.

This chain links TRBV11-3 with TRBJ2-6; the D gene is possibly TRBD1 (6 bases). Trimming stripped 4 bases from V and 0 bases from J, with 19 bases between. CDR3 length: 19 residues. From germline, CDR1 is SGHNT and CDR2 YENEEA. The CDR3 DNA reads as TGTGCCAGCAGCTCGATCTGGCAGGGGTCTCTCTCTGGGGCCAACGTCCTGACTTTC. This sequence encodes CASSSIWQGSLSGANVLTF. The whole variable domain, filled in from reference TRBV11-3 and TRBJ2-6, reads EAGVVQSPRYKIIEKKQPVAFWCNPISGHNTLYWYLQNLGQGPELLIRYENEEAVDDSQLPKDRFSAERLKGVDSTLKIQPAELGDSAVYLCASSSIWQGSLSGANVLTFGAGSRLTVL.

The rearrangement links TRBV7-9 to TRBJ1-2; D gene uncertain. The V end was cut by 5 bases, the J end by 5 bases, with 18 bases between. The CDR3 is 15 residues long. The germline V gene has CDR1 SEHNR and CDR2 FQNEAQ (reference sequence). CDR3 in DNA: TGTGCCAGCAGCCTACGGACGAGCCCCCGGTATGGCTACACCTTC. It yields the protein CASSLRTSPRYGYTF.

The rearrangement joins TRBV15 to TRBJ2-6; 13 positions match TRBD2. The length of the CDR3 is 18 residues. Germline V gene lookup returns CDR1 LNHNV and CDR2 YYDKDF (reference sequence). The J segment lost 1 base and the V segment lost 5 bases, leaving 5 bases of the junction unmatched. CDR3 residues: CATSGGLAGTSGANVLTF. The CDR3 DNA reads as TGTGCCACCAGCGGGGGACTAGCGGGAACATCTGGGGCCAACGTCCTGACTTTC.

The V and J genes are TRBV11-2 and TRBJ1-4; no clear D gene. V was cut by 5 bases and J by 2 bases, with 18 bases left in between. The CDR3 extends over 17 amino acids. Germline CDR1 is SGHAT and CDR2 is FQNNGV. The CDR3 bases are TGTGCCAGCAGCCTCTATTCAGACGGGCCCACTAATGAAAAACTGTTTTTT. This encodes CASSLYSDGPTNEKLFF.